This T cell receptor (beta chain) was identified in a study of OX40 agonist ivuxolimab in advanced cancers. Overall study context: Those treated in dose escalation had hepatocellular carcinoma, melanoma, renal cell cancer or head and neck cancer. Prior therapy, whether anti-PD-1, anti-PD-L1 or anti-CTLA-4, was allowed, and 40% had some.

The CDR3 has 14 residues. CDR1 is SNHLY, CDR2 FYNNEI, per germline. Trimming removed 3 bases at V and 7 bases at J, with 15 bases between. Here immunoSEQ multiplex PCR was the method, and the copy in TCRdb shows in-frame clones only, minus some. The sample carries tens of thousands of clones, 82% recorded once. The chain has TRBV2 and TRBJ2-5; D is perhaps TRBD1 (5 bases). The source is an adult with an advanced solid tumor such as melanoma, head and neck, liver or kidney cancer. Sample: CD4+ or CD8+ T cells sorted from blood, taken in a trial of the OX40 agonist ivuxolimab. CDR3 sequence: CASSDVFLGATQYF. CDR3 nucleotides: TGTGCCAGCAGTGACGTTTTCCTAGGGGCGACCCAGTACTTC.